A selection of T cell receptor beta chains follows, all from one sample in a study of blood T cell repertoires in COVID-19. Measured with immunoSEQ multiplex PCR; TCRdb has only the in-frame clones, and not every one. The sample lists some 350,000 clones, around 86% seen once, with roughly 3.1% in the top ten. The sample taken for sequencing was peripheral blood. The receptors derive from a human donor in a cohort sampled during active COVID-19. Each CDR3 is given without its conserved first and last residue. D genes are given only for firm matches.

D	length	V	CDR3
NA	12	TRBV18	ASSRQVGDYGYT
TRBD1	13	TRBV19	ASSNPGQVTGELF
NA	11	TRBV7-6	ASSRTANTEAF
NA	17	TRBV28	ASSLPNRVWAIANYGYT
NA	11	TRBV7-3	ASSLTIRDEAF
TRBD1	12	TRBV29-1	SVLGGAGQETQY
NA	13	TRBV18	ASSPTALGNQPQH
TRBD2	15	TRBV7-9	ASSFRRGGAGPDTQY
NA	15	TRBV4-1	ASRSLGGPPRIAEAF
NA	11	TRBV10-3	ATSRQISYEQY
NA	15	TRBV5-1	ASSIAPRGSSYNEQF
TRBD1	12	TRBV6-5	ASSLRTGYNEQF
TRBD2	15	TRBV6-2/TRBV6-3	ASSYGLAGSSSYEQY
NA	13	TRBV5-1	ASSLEEAGANVLT
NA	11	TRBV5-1	ASSLAGNTEAF
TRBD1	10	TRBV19	ASRTGEQPQH
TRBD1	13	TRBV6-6	ASTHNRGSYNEQF
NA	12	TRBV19	ASSMGRQGQPQH
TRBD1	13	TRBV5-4	ASSSPGQGNTEAF
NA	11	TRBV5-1	ATSDRNNSPLH
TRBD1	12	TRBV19	ASRTGDLNYGYT
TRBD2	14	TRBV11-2	ASSPRTSGRLREQY
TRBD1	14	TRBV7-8	ASSLVVGQATQTQY
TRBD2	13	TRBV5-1	ASSLSSGTYNEQF
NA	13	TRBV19	ASSIGEVRSWELF
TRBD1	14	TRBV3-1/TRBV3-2	ASSQGIGQGIVKLF
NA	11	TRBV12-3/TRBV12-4	ASSFRRRYGYT
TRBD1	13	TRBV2	ASSAGTGGGQPQH
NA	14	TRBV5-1	ASSSSYSSGKDGYT
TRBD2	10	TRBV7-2	ASNGGGYEQY
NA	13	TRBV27	ASSKGQLSNQPQH
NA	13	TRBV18	ASSLSGNSGNTIY
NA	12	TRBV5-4	ASSLDRRNYGYT
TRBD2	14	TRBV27	ASRAGRVSSTDTQY
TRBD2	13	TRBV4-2	ASSISGSSGNEQF
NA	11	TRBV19	ASSIRQSGELF
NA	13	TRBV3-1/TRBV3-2	ASSPDSGGDQPQH
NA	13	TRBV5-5	ASSLDGRGYYGYT
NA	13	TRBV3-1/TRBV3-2	ASSHGHEVAGELF
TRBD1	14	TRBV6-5	ASRYYPRDSGYEQY